This record concerns one TCR beta chain sequence. Its antigen is not identified. The whole isolated RNA underwent reverse transcription, so sequencing captured expressed TCRB transcripts. This table comes from immunoSEQ multiplex PCR, and its TCRdb copy is limited to in-frame clones, with some not included. The repertoire has nearly 700,000 clones, 10% to 15% of them found once; the top ten carry less than 0.025%. The source of the sample is a study of beta chain features in type 1 diabetes. Study-wide background: The samples had about 110,000,000 sorted cells examined in all. Overall study results and limits: A definitive answer on HLA type influencing TCRB rearrangement was not reached here. All four CD4+ subsets from Type 1 diabetes patients carried moderately but significantly shorter TCRB CDR3s. Naive, central memory and Treg TCRB repertoires appeared more alike in patients than in healthy donors.

Each sorted fraction was over 98% pure. Sequencing used naive CD4+ T cells from blood. This TCR was recovered from a man in his late teens or twenties with type 1 diabetes.

As DNA, the CDR3 is TGTGCCAGCAGCCCTGCTTTACGGCTAGCGGGGGTTGAGCAGTTCTTC. It specifies CASSPALRLAGVEQFF. The gene calls are TRBV7-9 and TRBJ2-1; 10 positions agree with TRBD2. The V and J ends lost 5 bases and 9 bases, in that order; junction bases with no gene match: 13. This CDR3 spans 16 amino acids. Germline CDR1 reads SEHNR; CDR2 reads FQNEAQ (reference sequence).